The 9 T cell receptor beta chains below were found in one sample sequenced in a study of CD8+ T cells in alopecia areata. Stated treatment: oral pan-JAK inhibitor, 5-10 mg twice daily. Extraction and reverse transcription of RNA yielded cDNA as the sequencing template. Sequencing used immunoSEQ multiplex PCR; TCRdb keeps in-frame clones, though not all of them. Counted here are approximately 210,000 clones, approximately 72% occurring once; the ten biggest clones make up over 1%. The input for sequencing was CD4+ T cells sorted from blood, taken around week 44, from a patient treated with tofacitinib. These receptors were obtained from a human donor with alopecia areata.

The V call is TRBV10-3, the J call TRBJ2-2; D possibly corresponds to TRBD1 (6 bases). The CDR3 length is 12 residues. The germline CDR1 and CDR2 sequences are ENHRY and SYGVKD. V lost 8 bases, J lost 6 bases, and 10 bases lay in between. The CDR3 spells CAIRQAAGELFF. CDR3 DNA sequence: TGTGCCATCCGACAGGCGGCCGGGGAGCTGTTTTTT.

There are a few counts of this clone. The chain links TRBV2 to TRBJ2-5; D possibly corresponds to TRBD2 (5 bases). The CDR3 has 14 amino acids. Trimming stripped 7 bases from V and 0 bases from J, with 12 bases between. CDR1 and CDR2 (germline): SNHLY, FYNNEI. CDR3 coding DNA: TGTGCCAGCAAGAGGGCGGCCAACCAAGAGACCCAGTACTTC. Protein: CASKRAANQETQYF.

With respect to this clone: One junction end disagrees with the germline gene, perhaps due to a read error. The chain is built from TRBV6-1 and TRBJ1-1; D uncertain. Germline V gives CDR1 MNHNS, CDR2 SASEGT. The CDR3 runs to 12 residues. In DNA, the CDR3 is TGTGCCGGCAGCGGTTGGGACACTGAAGCTTTCTTT. It is translated as CAGSGWDTEAFF.

V is TRBV7-2 and J is TRBJ1-6, with D perhaps TRBD1 (5 bases). Trimming shortened V by 5 bases and J by 7 bases, and 18 bases separated the two germline ends. Germline V gives CDR1 SGHTA, CDR2 FQGNSA. The length of the CDR3 is 16 residues. The CDR3 DNA follows: TGTGCCAGCAGCAGAGATCGTTCAGGGATGAATTCACCCCTCCACTTT. Its translation is CASSRDRSGMNSPLHF.

DNA for the CDR3: TGTGCCACCAGCAGAGAGGCCCTGCAAGAGACCCAGTACTTC. Protein: CATSREALQETQYF. This sequence joins TRBV15 and TRBJ2-5; D not resolved. Germline CDR1 reads LNHNV; CDR2 reads YYDKDF (reference sequence). The CDR3 sequence is 14 residues long. Trimming shortened V by 0 bases and J by 2 bases, and 7 bases separated the two germline ends.

This chain connects TRBV7-4 to TRBJ2-3; possible D gene TRBD2, 5 bases. This CDR3 is built from 13 residues. Trimming stripped 4 bases from V and 6 bases from J, with 11 bases between. Germline CDR1 is SGHVT and CDR2 is SQSDAQ. As DNA, the CDR3 is TGTGCCAGCAGCTGTACTAGGACTGATACGCAGTATTTT. Translating gives CASSCTRTDTQYF.

A single count supports this clone. The chain joins TRBV2 to TRBJ1-5; D is unresolved. Trimming took off 6 bases at V and 5 bases at J, with 17 bases between the two ends. CDR3 length equals 15 residues. CDR1 is SNHLY and CDR2 is FYNNEI in the germline V gene. The CDR3 DNA is TGTGCCAGCAGATTTGAGGCGGCCCTCGATCAGCCCCAGCATTTT. This translates into CASRFEAALDQPQHF.

As regards this clone: The same CDR3 is also encoded by other DNA sequences in this sample. The chain joins TRBV5-1 to TRBJ2-2; D is ambiguous. CDR3 length equals 15 residues. In germline, CDR1 is SGHRS, CDR2 YFSETQ. Trimming cost V 0 bases and J 0 bases, with 6 bases left between them. CDR3 sequence reads: CASSLEAANTGELFF. The CDR3 DNA is TGCGCCAGCAGCTTGGAGGCGGCGAACACCGGGGAGCTGTTTTTT.

This chain links TRBV6-1 with TRBJ2-5; D perhaps matches TRBD2 (5 bases). Looked up from germline, CDR1 is MNHNS and CDR2 is SASEGT. Trimming took off 7 bases at V and 2 bases at J, with 8 bases between the two ends. CDR3 length equals 12 residues. As DNA, the CDR3 is TGTGCCAGCATAGGCGGGCAAGAGACCCAGTACTTC. It translates to CASIGGQETQYF.